The clone carrying this TCR beta chain has just one count. These data belong to a study of CD8+ T cells in alopecia areata. At the level of the study: The protocol delivered tofacitinib for 6 to 18 months, then withdrew it for 6 months.

cDNA serving as the sequencing template came from extracted, reverse transcribed RNA. Libraries were prepared by immunoSEQ multiplex PCR; TCRdb keeps only in-frame clonotypes and omits some of them. Here the sample spans about 130,000 clones, over 50% being singletons. Sequencing used CD4+ T cells sorted from blood, obtained at week 0. The receptor's source is a human donor with alopecia areata.

The CDR3 coding sequence is TGTGCCAGCCGGAAACAGGGGATGAACACTGAAGCTTTCTTT. Encoded protein: CASRKQGMNTEAFF. V gene TRBV6-5 combines with J gene TRBJ1-1, with 7 bases lining up with TRBD1. Losses at the gene ends were 8 bases for V and 0 bases for J; bases not matched to a gene: 6. The CDR3 sequence is 14 residues long. Germline V gene sequence: CDR1 MNHEY, CDR2 SVGAGI.